This TCR beta chain was recorded in a study of vaccination and CD4 T cells after COVID-19. This CDR3 contains 19 residues. Losses at the gene ends were 6 bases for V and 0 bases for J; bases not matched to a gene: 12. Germline lookup yields CDR1 MNHEY and CDR2 SMNVEV (reference sequence). Sequencing of DNA taken from cultured CD4+ T cells relied on the Oncomine TCR Beta short-read assay. TCRdb itself ran the PCR reads through MiXCR, one entry per CDR3 protein. The sample includes roughly 12,000 distinct CDR3 sequences, around 40% seen only once; the top ten take about 20%. Treatment defined: roughly 10-day PBMC culture with coronavirus spike peptide pools or control peptides (ViraFEST assay). As regards this clonotype: Its specificity is not known.

The sequencing sample was made of cultured CD4+ T cells from blood. The TCR originated in a human donor with COVID-19. V usage is TRBV27 and J usage is TRBJ2-6, with TRBD1 matching 9 bases. The CDR3 protein is CASSLGRDRVSSGANVLTF. CDR3 coding DNA: TGTGCCAGCAGCTTAGGGCGGGACAGGGTATCCTCTGGGGCCAACGTCCTGACTTTC.